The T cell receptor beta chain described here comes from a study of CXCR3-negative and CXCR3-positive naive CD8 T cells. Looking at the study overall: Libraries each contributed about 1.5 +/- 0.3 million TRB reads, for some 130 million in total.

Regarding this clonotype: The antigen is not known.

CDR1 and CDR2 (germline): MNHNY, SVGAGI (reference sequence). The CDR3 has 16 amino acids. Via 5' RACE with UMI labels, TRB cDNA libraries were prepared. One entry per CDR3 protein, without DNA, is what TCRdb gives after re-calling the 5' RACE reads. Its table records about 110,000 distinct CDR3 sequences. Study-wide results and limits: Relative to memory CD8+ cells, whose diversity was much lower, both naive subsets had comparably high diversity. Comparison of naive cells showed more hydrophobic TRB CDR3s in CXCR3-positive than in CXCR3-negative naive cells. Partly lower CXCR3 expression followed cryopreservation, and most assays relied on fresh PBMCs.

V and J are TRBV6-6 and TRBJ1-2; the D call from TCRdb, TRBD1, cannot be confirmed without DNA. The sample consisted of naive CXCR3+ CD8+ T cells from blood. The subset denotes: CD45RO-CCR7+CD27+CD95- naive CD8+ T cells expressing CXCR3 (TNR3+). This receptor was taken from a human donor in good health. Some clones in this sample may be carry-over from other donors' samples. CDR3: CASSPDRTLTIDGYTF.